Each of the 30 T cell receptor beta chains below was sequenced from the same sample in a study of blood T cell repertoires in COVID-19. The repertoire was sequenced with immunoSEQ multiplex PCR; TCRdb's copy has only in-frame clones and lacks some. The sample contains more than 65,000 clones, about 70% of which appear only once. The specimen sequenced was peripheral blood. All receptors derive from a woman older than 75 with active or convalescent COVID-19.

The V call is TRBV30, the J call TRBJ2-5; 7 bases line up with TRBD2. Germline assignment: CDR1 GTSNPN and CDR2 SVGIG (reference sequence). J was trimmed by 2 bases and V by 0 bases; bases with no gene match: 6. The CDR3 sequence is 15 residues long. The CDR3 sequence is CAWSVGVAGQETQYF. The CDR3 DNA sequence: TGTGCCTGGAGTGTAGGGGTAGCGGGTCAAGAGACCCAGTACTTC. The variable domain in full, with the rest retrieved from reference TRBV30 and TRBJ2-5, is SQTIHQWPATLVQPVGSPLSLECTVEGTSNPNLYWYRQAAGRGLQLLFYSVGIGQISSEVPQNLSASRPQDRQFILSSKKLLLSDSGFYLCAWSVGVAGQETQYFGPGTRLLVL.

This sequence joins TRBV6-2 or TRBV6-3 and TRBJ2-6; possible D gene TRBD2, 5 bases. From germline, CDR1 is MNHEY and CDR2 SVGEGT. The ends were cut back, 6 bases at V and 2 bases at J, with 14 bases in the middle. This CDR3 has 16 amino acids. CDR3 nucleotides: TGTGCCAGCAGCCCTGCAACTAGTGCTGGGGCCAACGTCCTGACTTTC. This translates into CASSPATSAGANVLTF.

CDR3: CASSTMTGGGNTIYF. The CDR3 coding sequence is TGTGCCAGCAGCACGATGACAGGGGGAGGAAACACCATATATTTT. The rearrangement uses TRBV9 and TRBJ1-3; 9 bases match TRBD1. This CDR3 is built from 15 residues. V lost 4 bases to trimming and J lost 4 bases; unmatched junction nucleotides: 6. Germline V lookup: CDR1 SGDLS, CDR2 YYNGEE.

The gene calls are TRBV11-2 and TRBJ2-1; tentatively, D is TRBD2 (6 bases). V was cut by 5 bases and J by 5 bases, with 16 bases left in between. The CDR3 has 15 residues. The germline CDR1 and CDR2 sequences are SGHAT and FQNNGV. As DNA, the CDR3 is TGTGCCAGCAGCCAAGGAGGGTTACTAAACAATGAGCAGTTCTTC. It yields the protein CASSQGGLLNNEQFF.

V usage is TRBV2 and J usage is TRBJ2-2; 7 bases are a match to TRBD1. J was trimmed by 6 bases and V by 4 bases; bases with no gene match: 8. Germline CDR1 reads SNHLY; CDR2 reads FYNNEI. This CDR3 has 15 residues. The CDR3 sequence is CASSGTTGWSGELFF. The DNA of the CDR3 is TGTGCCAGCAGTGGAACGACAGGGTGGTCCGGGGAGCTGTTTTTT.

The rearrangement uses TRBV29-1 and TRBJ2-3; D perhaps matches TRBD2 (6 bases). The germline V gene encodes CDR1 SQVTM and CDR2 ANQGSEA. This CDR3 is built from 14 residues. V dropped 3 bases and J dropped 3 bases, with 13 bases sitting between them. As DNA, the CDR3 is TGCAGCGTTGACCGGCCAGGGAGGACAGATACGCAGTATTTT. Protein sequence: CSVDRPGRTDTQYF.

Only a few counts were recorded for this clone. The V gene is TRBV7-9, the J gene TRBJ1-2; D perhaps matches TRBD1 (5 bases). The germline V gene has CDR1 SEHNR and CDR2 FQNEAQ (reference sequence). Trimming stripped 6 bases from V and 1 base from J, with 15 bases between. This CDR3 has 15 residues. The CDR3 region is CASRPGTEVNYGYTF. The CDR3 DNA is TGTGCCAGCAGGCCCGGGACTGAGGTTAACTATGGCTACACCTTC.

The CDR3 region is CASSELEGDRINEKLFF. As DNA, the CDR3 is TGTGCCAGCAGTGAACTTGAAGGGGACAGGATAAATGAAAAACTGTTTTTT. This rearrangement joins TRBV25-1 to TRBJ1-4, with TRBD1 matching over 8 bases. The V and J ends lost 2 bases and 5 bases, in that order; junction bases with no gene match: 10. Germline V CDR1 and CDR2: MGHDK, SYGVNS. This CDR3 is built from 17 residues.

V gene TRBV24-1 combines with J gene TRBJ2-1, with D hard to call. The CDR3 runs to 13 residues. The V gene lost 9 bases and the J gene lost 10 bases, with 18 bases spanning the gap. Germline CDR1 reads KGHDR; CDR2 reads SFDVKD. The CDR3 DNA is TGTGCCACCTCCCCCCAAGTAGCCCGCGAGCAGTTCTTC. This gives the protein CATSPQVAREQFF.

The sample holds a few counts of this clone. The chain recombines TRBV7-6 with TRBJ2-2; TRBD1 matches 7 bases. CDR3 length equals 16 residues. The germline CDR1 and CDR2 sequences are SGHVS and FNYEAQ. V dropped 5 bases and J dropped 2; count of bases not matched to a gene: 8. CDR3 sequence (DNA): TGTGCCAGCAGCGCCCGACAGGGCCTTAACACCGGGGAGCTGTTTTTT. Translation: CASSARQGLNTGELFF.

This sequence joins TRBV5-1 and TRBJ1-2; D is unclear. This CDR3 has 12 amino acids. V was clipped by 4 bases and J by 6 bases, with 10 bases between them. Per germline, CDR1 SGHRS and CDR2 YFSETQ. The CDR3, as DNA: TGCGCCAGCAGCGAAGGAGGAAATGGCTACACCTTC. It codes for CASSEGGNGYTF.

This chain uses TRBV21-1 with TRBJ2-3; the table calls TRBD1, which could not be checked here. TRBV21-1 is given as a pseudogene. The length of the CDR3 is 16 residues. The CDR3 here is CASSSRDTAPTDTQYF. CDR3 DNA: TGTGCCAGCAGCAGCCGGGACACAGCTCCCACAGATACGCAGTATTTT.

By share of the sample, this clone is medium-sized. The chain couples TRBV24-1 to TRBJ1-2, with D possibly being TRBD1 (5 bases). The germline V gene has CDR1 KGHDR and CDR2 SFDVKD. Trimming took 3 bases from V and 8 from J, leaving 12 bases between them. This CDR3 has 13 amino acids. CDR3 loop: CATSDGDSRGYTF. Here the CDR3 DNA reads TGTGCCACCAGTGATGGCGACAGTAGAGGCTACACCTTC.

The rearrangement links TRBV9 to TRBJ1-1; D remains unclear. V lost 4 bases and J 4 bases, leaving 17 bases between the germline ends. The CDR3 runs to 15 residues. Germline V gives CDR1 SGDLS, CDR2 YYNGEE. CDR3 amino acids: CASSFSVVGGTEAFF. The CDR3 nucleotides are TGTGCCAGCAGCTTTAGCGTGGTGGGCGGCACTGAAGCTTTCTTT. The full variable domain, in which reference TRBV9 and TRBJ1-1 provide the parts outside the CDR3, is DSGVTQTPKHLITATGQRVTLRCSPRSGDLSVYWYQQSLDQGLQFLIQYYNGEERAKGNILERFSAQQFPDLHSELNLSSLELGDSALYFCASSFSVVGGTEAFFGQGTRLTVV.

The chain combines TRBV11-3 with TRBJ2-7, with 7 bases matching TRBD1. This CDR3 has 16 residues. From germline, CDR1 is SGHNT and CDR2 YENEEA. V trimming: 0 bases; J trimming: 2 bases; junction bases outside the gene matches: 7. DNA of the CDR3: TGTGCCAGCAGCTTAGATGGTGGACAGGCAGCCTACGAGCAGTACTTC. It specifies CASSLDGGQAAYEQYF.

This sequence joins TRBV18 and TRBJ2-1; D is unclear. The CDR3 runs to 11 residues. With 4 bases removed from V and 7 bases from J, the gap between germline ends came to 5 bases. The germline V gene has CDR1 KGHSH and CDR2 LQKENI. For the CDR3, the DNA is TGTGCCAGCTCACGCAGTAATGAGCAGTTCTTC. Its translation is CASSRSNEQFF.

The V and J genes are TRBV21-1 and TRBJ2-5; the table's D call, TRBD1, was not checked against the DNA. TRBV21-1 represents a pseudogene. CDR3 length equals 15 residues. The CDR3 loop reads CASSKSGPHRETQYF. CDR3 nucleotides: TGTGCCAGCAGCAAGTCTGGACCTCACAGGGAGACCCAGTACTTC.

This chain joins TRBV19 and TRBJ1-1; TRBD1 matches 8 bases. From germline, CDR1 is LNHDA and CDR2 SQIVND (reference sequence). The CDR3 consists of 14 residues. V trimming: 5 bases; J trimming: 5 bases; junction bases outside the gene matches: 7. CDR3 bases: TGTGCCAGTAGTGCTGACAGGGGTAGGACTGAAGCTTTCTTT. Its translation is CASSADRGRTEAFF.

The chain employs TRBV30 and TRBJ2-3; perhaps TRBD1 as D (5 bases). The CDR3 spans 14 residues. Trimming took off 4 bases at V and 3 bases at J, with 14 bases between the two ends. Per the germline V gene, CDR1 is GTSNPN and CDR2 is SVGIG (reference sequence). This chain's CDR3 is CAWTQGLGTDTQYF. In DNA form, the CDR3 reads TGTGCCTGGACGCAGGGTTTAGGTACAGATACGCAGTATTTT.

For this clone: Additional DNA sequences in this sample encode the identical CDR3. This sequence joins TRBV7-2 and TRBJ1-3; D not certain. Germline V CDR1 and CDR2: SGHTA, FQGNSA. The CDR3 has 12 amino acids. V shed 4 bases and J shed 7 bases, with 8 bases lying between them. The CDR3 sequence is CASSSERNTIYF. CDR3 nucleotides: TGTGCCAGCAGCTCCGAGAGGAACACCATATATTTT. The full variable domain, completed using reference TRBV7-2 and TRBJ1-3, is GAGVSQSPSNKVTEKGKDVELRCDPISGHTALYWYRQSLGQGLEFLIYFQGNSAPDKSGLPSDRFSAERTGGSVSTLTIQRTQQEDSAVYLCASSSERNTIYFGEGSWLTVV.

The genes are TRBV5-1 and TRBJ1-1; 8 positions agree with TRBD1. The CDR3 covers 14 residues. Germline CDR1 and CDR2: SGHRS and YFSETQ. Trimming at V came to 6 bases and at J to 0 bases, leaving 4 bases not matched to a gene. The CDR3 loop reads CASKGQAMNTEAFF. The CDR3 bases are TGCGCCAGCAAGGGACAGGCCATGAACACTGAAGCTTTCTTT.

V usage is TRBV5-1 and J usage is TRBJ2-2; a possible D gene is TRBD1 (6 bases). Looked up from germline, CDR1 is SGHRS and CDR2 is YFSETQ. V was shortened by 4 bases and J by 3 bases, with 13 bases between the two germline ends. The CDR3 consists of 15 residues. CDR3 region: CASSPQGFDTGELFF. CDR3 in DNA: TGCGCCAGCAGCCCACAGGGTTTCGACACCGGGGAGCTGTTTTTT.

V is TRBV18 and J is TRBJ1-2; 9 bases are shared with TRBD1. The V gene end was trimmed by 3 bases and the J gene end by 6 bases; junction bases not matched to a gene: 5. Germline CDR1 reads KGHSH; CDR2 reads LQKENI. The CDR3 is 14 residues long. The chain's CDR3 is CASSPNTGGHGYTF. In DNA form, the CDR3 reads TGTGCCAGCTCACCGAACACAGGGGGCCATGGCTACACCTTC.

This chain joins TRBV10-3 and TRBJ2-1; a possible D gene is TRBD2 (5 bases). CDR3 length equals 15 residues. Looked up from germline, CDR1 is ENHRY and CDR2 is SYGVKD. V was shortened by 0 bases and J by 4 bases, with 10 bases between the two germline ends. The CDR3 DNA follows: TGTGCCATCAGTGAGTCGACTGGAGGTTACAATGAGCAGTTCTTC. Residues: CAISESTGGYNEQFF.

This clone was observed a handful of times. This chain connects TRBV28 to TRBJ1-2, with D perhaps TRBD1 (6 bases). Between the trimmed V and J ends, which lost 1 base and 4 bases, there was a span of 10 bases. The CDR3 length is 14 residues. Germline V gene data show CDR1 as MDHEN and CDR2 as SYDVKM. The CDR3 reads CASSLSDRSYGYTF. The CDR3 DNA reads TGTGCCAGCAGTTTATCCGACAGGTCCTATGGCTACACCTTC.

The rearrangement uses TRBV28 and TRBJ1-6; tentatively, D is TRBD1 (5 bases). The V gene lost 5 bases and the J gene lost 7 bases, with 18 bases spanning the gap. The CDR3 is made up of 16 amino acids. CDR1 and CDR2 from the germline V gene are MDHEN and SYDVKM. This chain's CDR3 is CASSTHQGPGNSPLHF. DNA of the CDR3: TGTGCCAGCAGTACTCACCAGGGCCCGGGCAATTCACCCCTCCACTTT.

The chain uses TRBV5-1 and TRBJ2-7; no definite D call. The CDR3 length is 13 residues. Between the trimmed V and J ends, which lost 4 bases and 2 bases, there was a span of 10 bases. The germline CDR1 and CDR2 sequences are SGHRS and YFSETQ. The CDR3 is CASSPHEAYEQYF. CDR3 in DNA: TGCGCCAGCAGCCCTCATGAGGCCTACGAGCAGTACTTC.

The V call is TRBV19, the J call TRBJ2-7; D not certain. The CDR3 is 14 residues long. The V gene lost 8 bases and the J gene lost 1 base, with 15 bases spanning the gap. Germline CDR1 reads LNHDA; CDR2 reads SQIVND (reference sequence). CDR3 sequence (DNA): TGTGCCAGTTCTTCTATGTCGAGTTCCTACGAGCAGTACTTC. Translation gives CASSSMSSSYEQYF. Full variable domain (missing parts from reference TRBV19 and TRBJ2-7): DGGITQSPKYLFRKEGQNVTLSCEQNLNHDAMYWYRQDPGQGLRLIYYSQIVNDFQKGDIAEGYSVSREKKESFPLTVTSAQKNPTAFYLCASSSMSSSYEQYFGPGTRLTVT.

This rearrangement joins TRBV5-6 to TRBJ1-1; possible D gene TRBD1, 5 bases. Trimming took 4 bases from V and 8 from J, leaving 15 bases between them. In germline, CDR1 is SGHDT, CDR2 YYEEEE. There are 13 residues in the CDR3. CDR3 amino acids: CASSAGRPEEAFF. CDR3 sequence (DNA): TGTGCCAGCAGCGCGGGACGCCCCGAAGAAGCTTTCTTT.

V and J are TRBV12-1 and TRBJ2-5; the table's D call TRBD2 went unverified against the DNA. TRBV12-1 is a known pseudogene. The CDR3 covers 14 residues. The CDR3 is CASSSGRPGETQYF. The CDR3 coding sequence is TGTGCCAGCAGCTCCGGCCGGCCGGGAGAGACCCAGTACTTC.